These 24 T cell receptor beta chains came from one sample sequenced in a study of T cell repertoires in cytomegalovirus infection. TCRdb re-called the reads through MiXCR, storing one row per CDR3 protein. The table lists 500,000 or so distinct CDR3 sequences, about 17% of them singletons, with 20% to 30% in the top ten. What was sequenced was CD8+ T cells from PBMCs. The receptors shown here come from a human donor in good health (CMV status not recorded). Some clones in this sample may be carry-over from other donors' samples.

This chain links TRBV27 with TRBJ2-1, with 8 positions matching TRBD2. CDR3 length equals 15 residues. Germline V gives CDR1 MNHEY, CDR2 SMNVEV (reference sequence). V trimming: 4 bases; J trimming: 9 bases; junction bases outside the gene matches: 11. The CDR3 reads CASSSLMSGSSEQFF. CDR3 sequence (DNA): TGTGCCAGCAGTTCCCTGATGAGCGGGAGTAGTGAGCAGTTCTTC.

This clonotype was seen at least ten times. V gene TRBV27 combines with J gene TRBJ1-2; possibly TRBD1 for D (6 bases). V gave up 10 bases and J gave up 6 bases, with 18 bases separating them. Germline CDR1 is MNHEY and CDR2 is SMNVEV (reference sequence). The CDR3 runs to 13 residues. The CDR3 DNA reads TGTGCCACCCGAGGACAGAGGAGTGATGGCTACACCTTC. This sequence encodes CATRGQRSDGYTF.

This clonotype was seen ten or more times. The CDR3: CASSSIYEQYF. The DNA of the CDR3 is TGTGCCAGCAGTTCGATATACGAGCAGTACTTC. J is TRBJ2-7 and V is TRBV7-9; D is uncertain. The V end lost 6 bases, the J end lost 4 bases, and 7 bases lay between the germline ends. CDR3 length: 11 amino acids. Germline CDR1 and CDR2: SEHNR and FQNEAQ (reference sequence).

This clonotype was detected ten times or more. This chain uses TRBV5-1 with TRBJ2-6, with 10 bases lining up with TRBD2. The CDR3 totals 17 residues. Germline CDR1 and CDR2: SGHRS and YFSETQ. Trimming took 6 bases from V and 0 from J; bases not matched to a gene: 6. CDR3 in amino acids: CASNLAGGHSGANVLTF. In nucleotides, the CDR3 is TGCGCCAGCAATTTAGCGGGAGGCCACTCTGGGGCCAACGTCCTGACTTTC.

This clonotype occurred many times. This rearrangement joins TRBV7-9 to TRBJ2-5; 7 bases fit TRBD1. Germline V gene lookup returns CDR1 SEHNR and CDR2 FQNEAQ (reference sequence). Germline trimming cut 5 bases from V and 2 bases from J; bases unmatched to any gene: 8. The length of the CDR3 is 15 residues. CDR3 protein: CASSKNRGQQETQYF. CDR3 DNA: TGTGCCAGCAGCAAAAATAGGGGACAGCAAGAGACCCAGTACTTC. Based on the CDR3 plus reference TRBV7-9 and TRBJ2-5, the full variable domain is DTGVSQNPRHKITKRGQNVTFRCDPISEHNRLYWYRQTLGQGPEFLTYFQNEAQLEKSRLLSDRFSAERPKGSFSTLEIQRTEQGDSAMYLCASSKNRGQQETQYFGPGTRLLVL.

This clonotype occurred many times. The rearrangement links TRBV7-3 to TRBJ2-4; D uncertain. Trimming left V 5 bases short and J 2 bases short, with 19 bases between. The CDR3 is 17 residues long. Germline CDR1 reads SGHTA; CDR2 reads FQGTGA. In DNA, the CDR3 is TGTGCCAGCAGCCCCGGTTTGGAAGGATCTTCCAAAAACATTCAGTACTTC. Its translation: CASSPGLEGSSKNIQYF. The variable domain in full, with the rest retrieved from reference TRBV7-3 and TRBJ2-4, is GAGVSQTPSNKVTEKGKYVELRCDPISGHTALYWYRQSLGQGPEFLIYFQGTGAADDSGLPNDRFFAVRPEGSVSTLKIQRTERGDSAVYLCASSPGLEGSSKNIQYFGAGTRLSVL.

This chain connects TRBV10-3 to TRBJ2-1, with 10 bases matching TRBD2. Trimming at V came to 9 bases and at J to 5 bases, leaving 10 bases not matched to a gene. The V gene's germline CDR1 is ENHRY and CDR2 SYGVKD. This CDR3 comprises 15 residues. In DNA form, the CDR3 reads TGTGCCATAGAGGCTAGCGGGAGAGCCGACAATGAGCAGTTCTTC. The encoded protein is CAIEASGRADNEQFF.

This clonotype came up a few times. This rearrangement joins TRBV2 to TRBJ1-2; no clear D gene. The V and J ends lost 3 bases and 5 bases respectively, with 13 bases between them. The CDR3 is made up of 14 amino acids. Germline CDR1 is SNHLY and CDR2 is FYNNEI. The CDR3 sequence: CASSEGDSRYGYTF. For the CDR3, the DNA is TGTGCCAGCAGTGAGGGCGACTCTAGATATGGCTACACCTTC.

This clonotype has just a few counts. The chain employs TRBV20-1 and TRBJ1-3, with D possibly being TRBD1 (5 bases). This CDR3 contains 17 residues. Trimming cost V 0 bases and J 1 base, with 16 bases left between them. The germline gives CDR1 DFQATT, CDR2 SNEGSKA (reference sequence). CDR3: CSARDLGEAPSGNTIYF. As DNA, the CDR3 is TGCAGTGCTAGAGATCTAGGGGAGGCCCCTTCTGGAAACACCATATATTTT.

The chain uses TRBV28 and TRBJ2-5; D ambiguous. Germline CDR1 is MDHEN and CDR2 is SYDVKM. This CDR3 is 14 amino acids long. V was shortened by 2 bases and J by 4 bases, with 11 bases between the two germline ends. CDR3 nucleotides: TGTGCCAGCAGTTTAGGGCGGTCGGGAGAGACCCAGTACTTC. This encodes CASSLGRSGETQYF.

This clonotype has only a few counts. This chain links TRBV19 with TRBJ2-2; no clear D. Trimming took off 7 bases at V and 6 bases at J, with 12 bases between the two ends. The CDR3 runs to 13 residues. Germline assignment: CDR1 LNHDA and CDR2 SQIVND (reference sequence). CDR3 nucleotides: TGTGCCAGTACCAAGAGGCTAGCCGGGGAGCTGTTTTTT. It translates to CASTKRLAGELFF.

The table lists this clonotype with many counts. The J gene is TRBJ1-2, the V gene TRBV7-9; no reliable D call. This CDR3 spans 14 amino acids. The V and J ends lost 2 bases and 0 bases respectively, with 7 bases between them. The germline gives CDR1 SEHNR, CDR2 FQNEAQ (reference sequence). CDR3 amino acids: CASSLKQTNYGYTF. The CDR3, as DNA: TGTGCCAGCAGCTTAAAACAGACTAACTATGGCTACACCTTC.

The chain recombines TRBV11-3 with TRBJ2-3; weak D call: TRBD1 (7 bases). Trimming removed 3 bases at V and 4 bases at J, with 11 bases between. The CDR3 runs to 14 residues. Germline V gene lookup returns CDR1 SGHNT and CDR2 YENEEA. The CDR3 is CASSFRGVADTQYF. The CDR3 coding sequence is TGTGCCAGCAGCTTCAGGGGGGTCGCAGATACGCAGTATTTT.

This clonotype showed up just a few times. CDR3 nucleotides: TGCAGTGCTAGAGATCGACAGAAAACCTACGAGCAGTACTTC. This codes for CSARDRQKTYEQYF. V is TRBV20-1 and J is TRBJ2-7; weak D call: TRBD1 (5 bases). The CDR3 totals 14 residues. Trimming took off 0 bases at V and 2 bases at J, with 11 bases between the two ends. In germline, CDR1 is DFQATT, CDR2 SNEGSKA (reference sequence).

This chain links TRBV7-9 with TRBJ1-1, with D tentatively TRBD1 (5 bases). Trimming took off 2 bases at V and 0 bases at J, with 10 bases between the two ends. Germline V gene sequence: CDR1 SEHNR, CDR2 FQNEAQ (reference sequence). CDR3 length: 15 amino acids. The CDR3 nucleotides read TGTGCCAGCAGCTTACGAAGGGGCTTGAACACTGAAGCTTTCTTT. Translating it yields CASSLRRGLNTEAFF.

About this clonotype itself: One base away lies a much larger clone, so this may be a sequencing read error. The CDR3 ends on some other residue instead of the conserved phenylalanine or tryptophan, so this is likely a read error. CDR3 region: CASIPNTGTVYGYTL. The CDR3 DNA reads TGTGCCAGCATCCCCAACACCGGGACAGTCTATGGCTACACCTTA. The J gene is TRBJ1-2, the V gene TRBV6-2 or TRBV6-3; 7 positions agree with TRBD1. V trimming: 7 bases; J trimming: 4 bases; junction bases outside the gene matches: 12. Germline assignment: CDR1 MNHEY and CDR2 SVGEGT. The CDR3 totals 15 residues.

This clonotype was detected only a few times. The genes are TRBV5-5 and TRBJ1-5; D is uncertain. Germline assignment: CDR1 SGHKS and CDR2 YYEKEE (reference sequence). This CDR3 is 16 amino acids long. Trimming removed 0 bases from V and 1 base from J, with 11 bases in between. The CDR3, as DNA: TGTGCCAGCAGCTTGGGGTGGGCGGGAAGCAATCAGCCCCAGCATTTT. It specifies CASSLGWAGSNQPQHF.

There are many counts of this clonotype. The chain is built from TRBV10-3 and TRBJ1-2; D uncertain. The germline V gene encodes CDR1 ENHRY and CDR2 SYGVKD. V lost 0 bases to trimming and J lost 2 bases, with 7 bases between them. This CDR3 contains 14 residues. The chain's CDR3 is CAISESVSNYGYTF. The DNA for the CDR3 is TGTGCCATCAGTGAGTCGGTGTCGAACTATGGCTACACCTTC.

This clonotype was picked up a small number of times. V is TRBV6-1 and J is TRBJ2-7; 9 bases are a match to TRBD1. Unmatched junction bases numbered 7, after V lost 0 bases and J lost 1 base. Per the germline V gene, CDR1 is MNHNS and CDR2 is SASEGT. There are 17 residues in the CDR3. The CDR3 region has the DNA TGTGCCAGCAGTGAAGCTCTTGAGGGACAGGGATCCTACGAGCAGTACTTC. Protein sequence: CASSEALEGQGSYEQYF.

In this sample, this clonotype turned up many times. This rearrangement joins TRBV11-2 to TRBJ2-1, with 11 nucleotides matching TRBD2. CDR3 length: 15 amino acids. Germline V gene data show CDR1 as SGHAT and CDR2 as FQNNGV. J was trimmed by 8 bases and V by 6 bases; bases with no gene match: 9. The CDR3 DNA reads as TGTGCCAGCAGATTAACTAGCGGGAGTCTCTATGAGCAGTTCTTC. It encodes CASRLTSGSLYEQFF.

This clonotype came up many times. The chain carries TRBV12-3 or TRBV12-4 and TRBJ1-1; 7 bases are shared with TRBD1. V lost 2 bases and J lost 3; bases outside the gene matches: 12. The CDR3 totals 17 residues. CDR3 DNA: TGTGCCAGCAGTTTATCAAGGGGACAGTCCCGGGACACTGAAGCTTTCTTT. Protein product: CASSLSRGQSRDTEAFF.

This clonotype came up many times. V is TRBV28 and J is TRBJ2-5; D possibly corresponds to TRBD1 (5 bases). Trimming shortened V by 2 bases and J by 5 bases, and 15 bases separated the two germline ends. Germline CDR1 is MDHEN and CDR2 is SYDVKM. The CDR3 runs 15 residues. Here the CDR3 DNA reads TGTGCCAGCAGTTTAGCAGGGTACAAGAGTGAGACCCAGTACTTC. This codes for CASSLAGYKSETQYF.

Of note for this clonotype: The CDR3 carries no conserved terminal phenylalanine or tryptophan, so it likely arises from a read error. It is unclear where the CDR3 begins or ends on the DNA, so no DNA is shown, and the CDR3 is as TCRdb lists it. V and J are TRBV7-2 and TRBJ2-1; the table gives TRBD2 as D, unverified against the DNA. In germline, CDR1 is SGHTA, CDR2 FQGNSA. The CDR3 is made up of 17 amino acids, end residues included. CDR3 sequence reads: CASSPRLAGSSYNEQLL.

The V call is TRBV7-3, the J call TRBJ1-2; a possible D gene is TRBD1 (5 bases). Trimming stripped 2 bases from V and 6 bases from J, with 13 bases between. Germline CDR1 is SGHTA and CDR2 is FQGTGA. The CDR3 is made up of 14 amino acids. The CDR3 protein is CASSLLQVRDGYTF. The CDR3 DNA reads TGTGCCAGCAGCTTATTACAGGTTCGGGATGGCTACACCTTC.